This T cell receptor (beta chain) was retrieved from a study of neurological immune-mediated disorders. Time point reported: longitudinal time-point 1 (baseline). A total of 2 million PBMCs stored at -80 degrees C provided the unsorted libraries. Trimming removed 10 bases from V and 4 bases from J; junction bases left unmatched: 9. Germline V gene lookup returns CDR1 ENHRY and CDR2 SYGVKD. The CDR3 runs 13 residues. Points from the study as a whole: While HTLV-1-associated myelopathy showed the greatest TCR clonal expansion, multiple sclerosis showed the least, falling below healthy controls.

The sample holds many counts of this clonotype. Antigen specificity is unknown. Synthesis of cDNA used 5'RACE (with 10-nucleotide random UMIs). TCRdb re-derived calls from the 5' RACE reads in MiXCR, one entry per CDR3 protein. The sample shows over 70,000 distinct CDR3 sequences, roughly 10% of them seen only once. The gene calls are TRBV10-3 and TRBJ1-2, with 7 bases lining up with TRBD1. This clonotype was obtained from a man aged 25-45 years in good health. The sample consisted of PBMCs. CDR3 bases: TGTGCCACCGAGTTGGGGACAGCCTATGGCTACACCTTC. It is translated as CATELGTAYGYTF.